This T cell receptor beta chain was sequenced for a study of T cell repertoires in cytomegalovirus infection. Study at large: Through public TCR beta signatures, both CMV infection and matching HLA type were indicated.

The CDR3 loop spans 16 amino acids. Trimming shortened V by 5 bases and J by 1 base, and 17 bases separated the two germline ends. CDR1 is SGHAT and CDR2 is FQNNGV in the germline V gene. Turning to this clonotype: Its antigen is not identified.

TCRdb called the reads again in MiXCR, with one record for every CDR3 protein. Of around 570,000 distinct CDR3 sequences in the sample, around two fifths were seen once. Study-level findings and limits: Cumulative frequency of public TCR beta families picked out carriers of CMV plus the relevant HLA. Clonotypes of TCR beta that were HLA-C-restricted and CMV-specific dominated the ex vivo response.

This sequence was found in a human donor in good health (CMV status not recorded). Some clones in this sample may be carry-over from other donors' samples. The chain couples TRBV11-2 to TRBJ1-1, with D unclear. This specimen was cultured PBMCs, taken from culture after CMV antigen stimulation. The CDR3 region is CASSPHPRERNTEAFF. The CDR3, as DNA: TGTGCCAGCAGCCCCCACCCTCGGGAAAGGAACACTGAAGCTTTCTTT.